The T cell receptor beta chain under discussion was sequenced for a study of vaccination effects on CD4 cells after COVID-19. Antigen-specific CD4+ T cells expanded by the ViraFEST assay with viral peptide pools were then sequenced. Cells that had been cultured for approximately ten days were the source of isolated CD4+ T cells. Vaccine administered to participants consisted of two doses of either BNT162b2 or mRNA-1273. Nucleocapsid antibodies were negative in the vaccine recipients, who had never had SARS-CoV-2 infection. The germline CDR1 and CDR2 sequences are SNHLY and FYNNEI. The V end was cut by 3 bases, the J end by 8 bases, with 10 bases between. The CDR3 runs 12 residues. This table comes from immunoSEQ multiplex PCR, and its TCRdb copy is limited to in-frame clones, with some not included. The data show over 50,000 clones, roughly 72% seen once. With regard to this clone: What it recognizes is unknown.

The clonotype comes from a human donor who received a COVID-19 vaccine. Sequencing was performed on CD4+ T cells from PBMCs cultured with HCoV-229E spike peptides, taken after COVID-19 vaccination. The rearrangement joins TRBV2 to TRBJ1-2, with D uncertain. The CDR3 coding sequence is TGTGCCAGCAGTGACGGGGTTTGGGGCTACACCTTC. This encodes CASSDGVWGYTF.